This T cell receptor (beta chain) was sequenced in a study of T cell responses to AZD1222 COVID-19 vaccine. Study outcomes and limitations: The study reported that nearly half of spike-specific TCRs target unmutated variant regions. Mostly white British, mostly female donors; authors suggested clonal diversity may be underestimated.

Profiled with immunoSEQ multiplex PCR; TCRdb holds only in-frame clones, not every one. The sample consists of roughly 97,000 clones, around nine tenths of them appearing once. CDR1 and CDR2 (germline): LNHDA, SQIVND (reference sequence). Germline trimming cut 7 bases from V and 3 bases from J; bases unmatched to any gene: 6. The length of the CDR3 is 15 residues. A word on this clone: No antigen is known for it.

The clonotype originates from an adult who received the MenACWY meningococcal vaccine as a control. Sequencing was performed on peripheral blood, taken 28 days after the second dose of the MenACWY control vaccine. The chain recombines TRBV19 with TRBJ1-5; 10 bases fit TRBD1. The CDR3 DNA is TGTGCCAGTATTCCCGGGACAGGGGTCAATCAGCCCCAGCATTTT. This sequence encodes CASIPGTGVNQPQHF.